This TCR beta chain was retrieved from a study of blood T cells in healthy people across ages. With 7 bases removed from V and 8 bases from J, the gap between germline ends came to 14 bases. The CDR3 runs to 13 residues. CDR1 and CDR2 (germline): KGHDR, SFDVKD. In terms of origin and age, donors were healthy Caucasian individuals from Russia aged roughly 6 to 95. A remark on this clonotype: Its cognate antigen is unknown.

PCR was performed a second time for roughly 7 to 11 cycles using a sample-barcoded 5' primer and a J-beta primer mix. TCRdb redid the calling of the 5' RACE reads with MiXCR, one entry per CDR3 protein. The table has about a million distinct CDR3 sequences, about two fifths seen once. Study outcomes and limitations: Diversity estimates drawn from one million T cells were deemed underestimates. CMV status of donors was unknown, possibly confounding expanded clonotype changes.

Sequencing was carried out using blood. The sequence was obtained from a man aged 18-30 years in good health. The J gene is TRBJ2-1, the V gene TRBV24-1; tentative D call: TRBD2 (5 bases). CDR3 loop: CATSALGRDEQFF. The DNA of the CDR3 is TGTGCCACCAGCGCACTCGGGCGGGATGAGCAGTTCTTC.